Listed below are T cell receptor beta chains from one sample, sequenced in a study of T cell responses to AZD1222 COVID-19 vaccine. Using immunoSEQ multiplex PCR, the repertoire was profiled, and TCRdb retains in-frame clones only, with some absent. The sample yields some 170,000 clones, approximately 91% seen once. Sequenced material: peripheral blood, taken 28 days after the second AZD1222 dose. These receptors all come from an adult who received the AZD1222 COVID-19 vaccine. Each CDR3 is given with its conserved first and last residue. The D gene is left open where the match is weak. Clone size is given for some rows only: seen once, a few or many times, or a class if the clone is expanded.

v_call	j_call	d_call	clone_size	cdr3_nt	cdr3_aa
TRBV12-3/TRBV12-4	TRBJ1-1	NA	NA	TGTGCCAGCAGTTTACTCCGGTTTGAAGCTTTCTTT	CASSLLRFEAFF
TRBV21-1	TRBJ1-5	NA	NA	TGTGCCAGCAGCAAATACGGGTCCCCAGGTGGTCAGCCCCAGCATTTT	CASSKYGSPGGQPQHF
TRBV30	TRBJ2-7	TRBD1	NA	TGTGCCTGGAGTATGCGGACAGGGAAATACGAGCAGTACTTC	CAWSMRTGKYEQYF
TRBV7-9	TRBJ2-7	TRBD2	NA	TGTGCCAGCAGCCGGACTAGCCGATACTACGAGCAGTACTTC	CASSRTSRYYEQYF
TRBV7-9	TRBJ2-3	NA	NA	TGTGCCAGCAGCTTAGCGTTCGATACGCAGTATTTT	CASSLAFDTQYF
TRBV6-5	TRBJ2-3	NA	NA	TGTGCCAGCAGTCTACAGCGGAGGGTAGATACGCAGTATTTT	CASSLQRRVDTQYF
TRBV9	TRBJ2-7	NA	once	TGTGCCAGCAGCGTAGATCCCTACGAGCAGTACTTC	CASSVDPYEQYF
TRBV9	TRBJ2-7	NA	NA	TGTGCCAGCAGCGTAGACGTAGGAGGGGCCGGGGGCGAGCAGTACTTC	CASSVDVGGAGGEQYF
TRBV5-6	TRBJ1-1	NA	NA	TGTGCCAGCAGCTTTTCACTGACTAACACTGAAGCTTTCTTT	CASSFSLTNTEAFF
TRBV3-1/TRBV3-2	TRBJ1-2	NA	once	TGTGCCAGCAGCCAGAAGTCTATAGGGAGCTATGGCTACACCTTC	CASSQKSIGSYGYTF
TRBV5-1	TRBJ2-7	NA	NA	TGCGCCAGCAGATACGGAAACCCCTACGAGCAGTACTTC	CASRYGNPYEQYF
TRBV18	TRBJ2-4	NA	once	TGTGCCAGCTCACCAGGACAGCCTCGCAACATTCAGTACTTC	CASSPGQPRNIQYF
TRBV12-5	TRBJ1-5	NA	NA	TGTGCTAGTGGTTTTTCCCGAGACAGTTCGGGACTCAGAGGAAGCCAGCCCCAGCATTTT	CASGFSRDSSGLRGSQPQHF
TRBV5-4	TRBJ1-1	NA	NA	TGTGCCAGCAGTTTGCCTACCTGGGACACTGAAGCTTTCTTT	CASSLPTWDTEAFF
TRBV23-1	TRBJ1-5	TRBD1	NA	TGCGCCAGCAGTCTTTGGGGACAGGGGAGAATCGAATATCAGCCCCAGCATTTT	CASSLWGQGRIEYQPQHF
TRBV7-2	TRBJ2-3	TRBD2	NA	TGTGCCAGCAGCTTACTCCTAGCGGGGAGCACAGATACGCAGTATTTT	CASSLLLAGSTDTQYF
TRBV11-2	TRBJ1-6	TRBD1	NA	TGTGCCAGCAGCTTACGACAGGGGGCCTCCTATAATTCACCCCTCCACTTT	CASSLRQGASYNSPLHF
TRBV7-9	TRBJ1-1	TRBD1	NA	TGTGCCAGCAGCCTTGACAGGGTGGAAGCTTTCTTT	CASSLDRVEAFF
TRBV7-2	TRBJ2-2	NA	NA	TGTGCCAGCAGCGACCAGATAGGAACCACCGGGGAGCTGTTTTTT	CASSDQIGTTGELFF
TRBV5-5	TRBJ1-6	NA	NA	TGTGCCAGCAGCTTGCCGGACGCGGCACCCCTCCACTTT	CASSLPDAAPLHF
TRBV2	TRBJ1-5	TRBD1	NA	TGTGCCAGCAGTGAGGGACAGCAATATCAGCCCCAGCATTTT	CASSEGQQYQPQHF
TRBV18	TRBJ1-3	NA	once	TGTGCCAGCTCTCAGGGACGCGGAAACACCATATATTTT	CASSQGRGNTIYF